This T cell receptor (beta chain) was observed in a study of tumor-infiltrating lymphocytes in primary liver carcinoma. Study background: These patients were men and women whose ages were 30 to 69 years. Staging placed the tumors at T1-T3 N0M0, and they measured about 4 to 10 cm across. Study conclusions and caveats: Tumor-adjacent and tumor-blood pairs shared a smaller degree of overlap than tumor region pairs.

For each extraction, RNA and DNA were obtained together from about 19-30 mg of unsorted bulk tissue. Sampling targeted five separate regions of each tumor, which included the tumor centre. CDR3 length equals 15 residues. The germline V gene encodes CDR1 MGHRA and CDR2 YSYEKL. Details on this clonotype: The antigen is unknown. Sequence at one end of the junction differs from germline and may be a read error.

A constant-region primer served to make TCR beta cDNA from roughly 500 ng total RNA. Three nested multiplex PCR rounds, a slightly modified ARM-PCR method, built the TCR beta libraries. TRBV1-TRBV30 forward primers and a C-beta reverse primer were used in the first two PCR rounds, which each ran for about 10 cycles. In TCRdb, the multiplex PCR reads were re-called with MiXCR into one record per CDR3 protein. The repertoire holds 50,000 to 70,000 distinct CDR3 sequences, with 55% to 75% as singletons. The clonotype comes from a man aged 40-49 years with primary liver carcinoma and hepatitis B virus infection. The chain is built from TRBV4-1 and TRBJ2-7, with D possibly matching TRBD1 (6 bases). Sequencing was carried out using liver tumor tissue from sampling region 2. Subset described: tumor region T2, inferior pole. CDR3 coding DNA: TGCGCCAGCGGCCAAGTTCGGGAACAGGGACACGAGCAGTACTTC. Its translation: CASGQVREQGHEQYF.